Shown below are 8 T cell receptor beta chains from a single sample sequenced in a study of somatic mutations in cytotoxic T cells in rheumatoid arthritis. The method was immunoSEQ multiplex PCR; TCRdb's version includes in-frame clones alone and lacks a portion of them. Among 15,000 to 20,000 clones, 60% to 80% were seen once, and the ten largest hold approximately 10%. Sequenced: CD8+ T cells sorted from blood. These TCRs come from an adult with rheumatoid arthritis.

The chain recombines TRBV11-2 with TRBJ1-1; a weak D match, TRBD1 (6 bases). This CDR3 contains 13 residues. CDR1 and CDR2 from the germline V gene are SGHAT and FQNNGV. V was clipped by 5 bases and J by 8 bases, with 15 bases between them. The CDR3, as DNA: TGTGCCAGCAGCCCCGAGGGGGGCGGCGAAGCTTTCTTT. Its translation: CASSPEGGGEAFF.

This chain uses TRBV2 with TRBJ1-2, with D perhaps matching TRBD1 (5 bases). The V and J ends lost 8 bases and 4 bases respectively, with 17 bases between them. Germline values: CDR1 SNHLY, CDR2 FYNNEI. This CDR3 is built from 14 residues. The CDR3 sequence is CASGKDSHPYGYTF. The CDR3 bases are TGTGCCAGCGGTAAAGACAGCCACCCCTATGGCTACACCTTC.

The genes are TRBV4-1 and TRBJ2-5; D uncertain. The DNA end favors TRBJ2-7, so the J call may be wrong. The CDR3 is made up of 15 amino acids. From germline, CDR1 is MGHRA and CDR2 YSYEKL. This CDR3 reads CASSQDWQEPYEQYF. CDR3 nucleotide sequence: TGCGCCAGCAGCCAAGATTGGCAGGAGCCCTACGAGCAGTACTTC.

The table lists this clone with a count of one. The chain has TRBV27 and TRBJ1-6; D is unclear. The germline CDR1 and CDR2 sequences are MNHEY and SMNVEV (reference sequence). V lost 7 bases and J lost 9, with 10 bases in between. The CDR3 sequence is 12 residues long. The CDR3 here is CASTELGSPLHF. In DNA, the CDR3 is TGTGCCAGCACTGAATTGGGTTCACCCCTCCACTTT.

Only a few counts were recorded for this clone. The CDR3 DNA follows: TGTGCCAGCAGTGAAGAGGTAGCGGGGGGCAATGAGCAGTTCTTC. Its translation is CASSEEVAGGNEQFF. This rearrangement joins TRBV6-1 to TRBJ2-1, with 10 positions matching TRBD2. The ends lost 1 base at V and 6 bases at J; junction bases unmatched: 3. CDR3 size: 15 residues. Germline V gene sequence: CDR1 MNHNS, CDR2 SASEGT.

The chain recombines TRBV5-6 with TRBJ1-6; 8 bases match TRBD1. This CDR3 region has 18 residues. Trimming cost V 3 bases and J 4 bases; bases outside gene matches: 12. CDR1 is SGHDT, CDR2 YYEEEE, per germline. In nucleotides, the CDR3 is TGTGCCAGCAGCTCCGGACAGGGCAGCAGGAGTTATAATTCACCCCTCCACTTT. It codes for CASSSGQGSRSYNSPLHF.

V gene TRBV7-9 combines with J gene TRBJ2-3; D unclear. This CDR3 comprises 14 residues. The ends were cut back, 2 bases at V and 3 bases at J, with 9 bases in the middle. Per the germline V gene, CDR1 is SEHNR and CDR2 is FQNEAQ (reference sequence). In nucleotides, the CDR3 is TGTGCCAGCAGCTTAACGGCAGGAACAGATACGCAGTATTTT. Its translation: CASSLTAGTDTQYF.

This chain connects TRBV7-6 to TRBJ1-4, with a tentative D call TRBD1 (5 bases). The V end was cut by 2 bases, the J end by 14 bases, with 15 bases between. This CDR3 contains 13 residues. Germline lookup yields CDR1 SGHVS and CDR2 FNYEAQ. The CDR3 is CASSLTVRGELFF. The DNA for the CDR3 is TGTGCCAGCAGCTTAACGGTTAGGGGTGAGCTGTTTTTT.